The entry below gives a single TCR beta chain sequence along with its context. Its specificity is unknown. This specimen belongs to a study of human CD8 memory T cell subsets. The study's findings and limits: Chao1 estimates suggested stem-like memory T cells exceeded precursor exhausted T cells in diversity.

Preparation of the TCR beta libraries relied on UMI-labeled 5' RACE. Original handling: Functional CDR3 beta clonotypes numbered 3,000 to 18,000 in each TCR beta library. For each CDR3 protein, TCRdb gives one entry from its re-call of the 5' RACE reads, without DNA. TCRdb's processing, not the study's, gives the V and J calls here. Recorded for this sample: about 10,000 distinct CDR3 sequences. The germline CDR1 and CDR2 sequences are SGHRS and YFSETQ. The CDR3 has 14 amino acids. The source of the RNA was duplicate vials containing 150,000 sorted CD8+ T cells for each subset. The rearrangement uses TRBV5-1 and TRBJ1-2; TCRdb returns TRBD1, unconfirmable since there is no DNA. This TCR was recovered from a human donor in good health. The sample comprised CD8+ T cells from PBMCs. The CDR3 sequence is CASSSQGSYYGYTF.